This T cell receptor (beta chain) was found in a study of T cells after yellow fever vaccination. The study, taken as a whole, reports: Primary-vaccination clones mostly resurfaced post-booster (less than 98% CD4, under 90% CD8).

This clonotype has a handful of counts. Its antigen remains unidentified. TCRdb re-called the 5' RACE reads with MiXCR, one entry per CDR3 protein. Counted here are about 340,000 distinct CDR3 sequences, 3% to 4.5% occurring once; the ten biggest clones make up 20% to 25%. V shed 3 bases and J shed 5 bases, with 14 bases lying between them. CDR3 length: 15 amino acids. The germline V gene encodes CDR1 ENHRY and CDR2 SYGVKD. This chain connects TRBV10-3 to TRBJ1-5, with D perhaps TRBD1 (6 bases). Sample: PBMCs, taken 5 days after the yellow fever booster vaccination. The source of this sequence is a man between 18 and 29 years old who received the YFV17D yellow fever vaccine. As DNA, the CDR3 is TGTGCCATCAGTGACCCCGACAGGAGGGATCAGCCCCAGCATTTT. Protein product: CAISDPDRRDQPQHF.